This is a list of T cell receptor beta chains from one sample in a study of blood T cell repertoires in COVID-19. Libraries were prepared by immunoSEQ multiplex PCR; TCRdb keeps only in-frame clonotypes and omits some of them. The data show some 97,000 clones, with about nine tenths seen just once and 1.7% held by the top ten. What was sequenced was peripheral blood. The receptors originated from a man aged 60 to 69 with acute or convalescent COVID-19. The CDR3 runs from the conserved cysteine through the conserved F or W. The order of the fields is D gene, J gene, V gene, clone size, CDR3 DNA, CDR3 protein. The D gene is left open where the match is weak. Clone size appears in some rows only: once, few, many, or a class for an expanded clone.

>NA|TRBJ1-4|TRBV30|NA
TGTGCCTGGGGCCCCTGGGAAAAACTGTTTTTT
CAWGPWEKLFF
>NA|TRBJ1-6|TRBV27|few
TGTGCCAGCAGCCCCTTAGGGGGGGCGATTAATTCACCCCTCCACTTT
CASSPLGGAINSPLHF
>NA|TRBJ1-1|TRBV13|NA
TGTGCCAGCAGCTTAGTGTCATACCGGCGGGACACTGAAGCTTTCTTT
CASSLVSYRRDTEAFF
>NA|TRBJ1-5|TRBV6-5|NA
TGTGCCAGCAGAGGGACTGATAGCAATCAGCCCCAGCATTTT
CASRGTDSNQPQHF
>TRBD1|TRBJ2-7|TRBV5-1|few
TGCGCCAGCAGCCCGGGACAGAACTACGAGCAGTACTTC
CASSPGQNYEQYF
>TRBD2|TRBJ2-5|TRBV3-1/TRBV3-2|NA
TGTGCCAGCAGCCTCCGGACTAGAACGGAGACCCAGTACTTC
CASSLRTRTETQYF
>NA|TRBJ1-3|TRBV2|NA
TGTGCCAGCAGTGAAGAGGGCAGGGGTGGAAACACCATATATTTT
CASSEEGRGGNTIYF
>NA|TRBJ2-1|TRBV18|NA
TGTGCCAGCTCACTATCATATACAGCAACCAATGAGCAGTTCTTC
CASSLSYTATNEQFF
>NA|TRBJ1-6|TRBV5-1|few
TGCGCCAGCAGCTTTGCGGAAATCGGTAGCTCCTATAATTCACCCCTCCACTTT
CASSFAEIGSSYNSPLHF
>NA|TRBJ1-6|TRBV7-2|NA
TGTGCCAGCAGCTTAGAACAGGCGCAAAATTCACCCCTCCACTTT
CASSLEQAQNSPLHF
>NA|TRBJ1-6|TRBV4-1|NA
TGCGCCAGCAGTCCCGGGGGGGCAGACTATAATTCACCCCTCCACTTT
CASSPGGADYNSPLHF
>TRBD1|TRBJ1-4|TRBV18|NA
TGTGCCAGCTCACGAAAATCCGGGACAGGGAGGGCAACTAATGAAAAACTGTTTTTT
CASSRKSGTGRATNEKLFF
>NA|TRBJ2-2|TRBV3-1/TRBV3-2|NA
TGTGCCAGCAGCCAACTCCGGGGGGAGCTGTTTTTT
CASSQLRGELFF
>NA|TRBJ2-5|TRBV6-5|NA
TGTGCCAGCAGTTACGCTCAGGGGTCGGACCAGTACTTC
CASSYAQGSDQYF
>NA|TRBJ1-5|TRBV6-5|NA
TGTGCCAGCACCAGCCGGGGTGGAAGTCAGCCCCAGCATTTT
CASTSRGGSQPQHF
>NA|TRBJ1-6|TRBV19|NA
TGTGCCAGTAGTATGAGGACAGTTTCAAATTCACCCCTCCACTTT
CASSMRTVSNSPLHF
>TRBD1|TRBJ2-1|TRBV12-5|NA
TGTGCTAGTGTCCCGGGACAGGGATACAATGAGCAGTTCTTC
CASVPGQGYNEQFF
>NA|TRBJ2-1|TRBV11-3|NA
TGTGCCAGCAGCTCCCGGGGATTGGCTCCCTACAATGAGCAGTTCTTC
CASSSRGLAPYNEQFF
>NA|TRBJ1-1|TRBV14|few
TGTGCCAGCAGCCAAGATCCCCACCGCACGGGATTGAACACTGAAGCTTTCTTT
CASSQDPHRTGLNTEAFF